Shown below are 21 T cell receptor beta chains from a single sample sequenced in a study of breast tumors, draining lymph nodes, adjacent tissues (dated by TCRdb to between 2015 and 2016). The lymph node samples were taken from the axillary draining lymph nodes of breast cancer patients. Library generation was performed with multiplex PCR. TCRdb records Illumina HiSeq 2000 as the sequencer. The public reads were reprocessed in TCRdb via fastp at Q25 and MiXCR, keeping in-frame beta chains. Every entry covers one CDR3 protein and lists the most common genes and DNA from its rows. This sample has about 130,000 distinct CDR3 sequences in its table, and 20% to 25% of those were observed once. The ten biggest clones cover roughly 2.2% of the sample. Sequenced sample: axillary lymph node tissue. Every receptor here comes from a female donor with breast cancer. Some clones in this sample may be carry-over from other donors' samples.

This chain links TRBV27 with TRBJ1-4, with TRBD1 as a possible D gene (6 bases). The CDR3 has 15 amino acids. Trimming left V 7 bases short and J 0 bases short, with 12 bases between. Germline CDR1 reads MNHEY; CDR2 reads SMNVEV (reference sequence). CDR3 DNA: TGTGCCAGCAATTTCGGGGGCGCAACTAATGAAAAACTGTTTTTT. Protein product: CASNFGGATNEKLFF.

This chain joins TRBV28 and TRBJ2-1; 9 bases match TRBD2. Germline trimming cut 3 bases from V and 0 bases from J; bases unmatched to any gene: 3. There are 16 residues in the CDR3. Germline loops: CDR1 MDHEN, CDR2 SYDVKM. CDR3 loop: CASSFASGNSYNEQFF. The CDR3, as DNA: TGTGCCAGCAGTTTTGCTAGCGGGAACTCCTACAATGAGCAGTTCTTC.

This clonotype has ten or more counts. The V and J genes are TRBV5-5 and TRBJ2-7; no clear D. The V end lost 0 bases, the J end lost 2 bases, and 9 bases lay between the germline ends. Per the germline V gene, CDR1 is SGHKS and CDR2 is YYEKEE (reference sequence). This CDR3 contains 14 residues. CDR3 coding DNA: TGTGCCAGCAGCTTGGGCGTGGGCCCCTACGAGCAGTACTTC. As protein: CASSLGVGPYEQYF.

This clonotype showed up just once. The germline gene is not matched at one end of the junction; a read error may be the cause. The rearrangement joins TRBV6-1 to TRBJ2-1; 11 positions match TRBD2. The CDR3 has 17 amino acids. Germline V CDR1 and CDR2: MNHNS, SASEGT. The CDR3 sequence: CAGSDPLAGGLNNEQFF. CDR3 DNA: TGTGCCGGCAGTGACCCCCTAGCGGGAGGCCTAAACAATGAGCAGTTCTTC.

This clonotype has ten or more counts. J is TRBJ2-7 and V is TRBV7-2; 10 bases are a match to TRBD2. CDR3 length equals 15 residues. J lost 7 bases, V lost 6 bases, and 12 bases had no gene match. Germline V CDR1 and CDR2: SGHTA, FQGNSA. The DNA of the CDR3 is TGTGCCAGCAGTTGGAGCGGGAGGGCCTTGGGGGAGCAGTACTTC. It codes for CASSWSGRALGEQYF.

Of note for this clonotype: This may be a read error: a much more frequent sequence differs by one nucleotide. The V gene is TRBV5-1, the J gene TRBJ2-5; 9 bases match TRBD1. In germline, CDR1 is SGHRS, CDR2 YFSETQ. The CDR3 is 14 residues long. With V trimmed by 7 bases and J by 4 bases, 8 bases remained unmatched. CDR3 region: CASGRETGGETQYF. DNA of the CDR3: TGCGCCAGCGGCCGCGAGACAGGGGGAGAGACCCAGTACTTC.

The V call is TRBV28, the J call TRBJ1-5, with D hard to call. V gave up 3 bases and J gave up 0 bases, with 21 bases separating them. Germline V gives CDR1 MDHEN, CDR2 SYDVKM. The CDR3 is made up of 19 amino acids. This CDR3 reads CASSFGPGRATYSNQPQHF. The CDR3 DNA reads TGTGCCAGCAGTTTTGGTCCGGGTCGGGCAACTTATAGCAATCAGCCCCAGCATTTT. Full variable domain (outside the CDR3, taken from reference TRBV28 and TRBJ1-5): DVKVTQSSRYLVKRTGEKVFLECVQDMDHENMFWYRQDPGLGLRLIYFSYDVKMKEKGDIPEGYSVSREKKERFSLILESASTNQTSMYLCASSFGPGRATYSNQPQHFGDGTRLSIL.

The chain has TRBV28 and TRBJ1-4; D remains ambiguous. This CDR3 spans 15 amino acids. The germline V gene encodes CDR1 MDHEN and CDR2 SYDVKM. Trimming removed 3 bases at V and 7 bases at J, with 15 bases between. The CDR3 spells CASSLSGSSGEKLFF. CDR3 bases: TGTGCCAGCAGTTTGAGTGGGTCCAGCGGTGAAAAACTGTTTTTT.

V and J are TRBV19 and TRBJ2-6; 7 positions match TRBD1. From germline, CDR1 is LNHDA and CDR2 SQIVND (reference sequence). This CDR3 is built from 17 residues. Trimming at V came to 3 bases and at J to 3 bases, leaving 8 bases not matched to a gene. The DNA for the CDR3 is TGTGCCAGTAGTATGGGGCAGGGGGTAGGTGGGGCCAACGTCCTGACTTTC. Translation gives CASSMGQGVGGANVLTF.

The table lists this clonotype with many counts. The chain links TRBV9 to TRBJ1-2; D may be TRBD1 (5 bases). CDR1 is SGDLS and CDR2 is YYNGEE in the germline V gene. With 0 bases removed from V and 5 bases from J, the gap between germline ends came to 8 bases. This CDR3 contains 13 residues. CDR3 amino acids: CASSVAQGYGYTF. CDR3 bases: TGTGCCAGCAGCGTAGCCCAGGGTTATGGCTACACCTTC.

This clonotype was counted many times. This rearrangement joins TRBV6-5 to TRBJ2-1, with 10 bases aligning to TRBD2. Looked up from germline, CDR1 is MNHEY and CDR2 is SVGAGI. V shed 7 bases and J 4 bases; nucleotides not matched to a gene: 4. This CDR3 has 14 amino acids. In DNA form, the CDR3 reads TGTGCCAGCAAGGGGACTAGCGAGTACAATGAGCAGTTCTTC. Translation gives CASKGTSEYNEQFF.

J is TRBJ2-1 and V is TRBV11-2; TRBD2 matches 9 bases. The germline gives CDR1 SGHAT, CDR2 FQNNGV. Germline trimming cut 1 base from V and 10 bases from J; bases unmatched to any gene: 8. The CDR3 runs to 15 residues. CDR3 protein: CASSLVVAGEEEQFF. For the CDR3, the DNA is TGTGCCAGCAGCTTAGTGGTAGCGGGAGAGGAAGAGCAGTTCTTC.

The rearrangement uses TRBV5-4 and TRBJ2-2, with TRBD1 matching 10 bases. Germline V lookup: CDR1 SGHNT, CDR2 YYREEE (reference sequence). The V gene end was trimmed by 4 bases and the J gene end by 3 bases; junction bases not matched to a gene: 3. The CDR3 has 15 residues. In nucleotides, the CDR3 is TGTGCCAGCAGCCCGACAGGGGGCGACACCGGGGAGCTGTTTTTT. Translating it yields CASSPTGGDTGELFF. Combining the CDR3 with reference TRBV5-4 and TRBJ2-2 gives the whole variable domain ETGVTQSPTHLIKTRGQQVTLRCSSQSGHNTVSWYQQALGQGPQFIFQYYREEENGRGNFPPRFSGLQFPNYSSELNVNALELDDSALYLCASSPTGGDTGELFFGEGSRLTVL.

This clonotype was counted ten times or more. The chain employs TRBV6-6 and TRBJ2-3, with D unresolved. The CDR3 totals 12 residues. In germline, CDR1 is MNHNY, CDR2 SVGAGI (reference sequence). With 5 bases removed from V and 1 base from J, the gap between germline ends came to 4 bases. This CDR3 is CASSRGTDTQYF. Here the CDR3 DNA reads TGTGCCAGCAGTCGAGGCACAGATACGCAGTATTTT.

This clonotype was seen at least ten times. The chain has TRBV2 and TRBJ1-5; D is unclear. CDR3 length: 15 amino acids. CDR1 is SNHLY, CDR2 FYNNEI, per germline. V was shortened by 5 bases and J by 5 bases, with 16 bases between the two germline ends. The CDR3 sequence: CASSPIPPLDQPQHF. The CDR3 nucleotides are TGTGCCAGCAGTCCAATACCTCCTTTGGATCAGCCCCAGCATTTT.

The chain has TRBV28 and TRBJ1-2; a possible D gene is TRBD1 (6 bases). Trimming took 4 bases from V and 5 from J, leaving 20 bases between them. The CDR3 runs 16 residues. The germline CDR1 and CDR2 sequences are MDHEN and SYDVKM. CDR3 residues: CASSSGVRQGGYGYTF. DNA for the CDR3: TGTGCCAGCAGTTCCGGCGTGAGACAAGGGGGGTATGGCTACACCTTC.

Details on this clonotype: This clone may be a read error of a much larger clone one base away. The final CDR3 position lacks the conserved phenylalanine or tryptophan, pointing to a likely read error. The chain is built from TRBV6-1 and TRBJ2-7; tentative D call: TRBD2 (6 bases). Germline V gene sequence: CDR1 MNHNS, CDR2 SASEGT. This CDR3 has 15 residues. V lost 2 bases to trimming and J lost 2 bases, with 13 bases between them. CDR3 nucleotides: TGTGCCAGCAGTGAACCCAGCGGGCGAACCTACGAGCAGTACCTC. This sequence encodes CASSEPSGRTYEQYL.

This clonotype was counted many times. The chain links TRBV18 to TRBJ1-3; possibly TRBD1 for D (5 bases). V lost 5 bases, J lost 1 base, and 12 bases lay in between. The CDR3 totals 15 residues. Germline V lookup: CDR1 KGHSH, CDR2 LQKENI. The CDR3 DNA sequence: TGTGCCAGCTCAAGGAGCAGGGATTCTGGAAACACCATATATTTT. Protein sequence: CASSRSRDSGNTIYF. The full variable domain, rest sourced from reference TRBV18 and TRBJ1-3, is NAGVMQNPRHLVRRRGQEARLRCSPMKGHSHVYWYRQLPEEGLKFMVYLQKENIIDESGMPKERFSAEFPKEGPSILRIQQVVRGDSAAYFCASSRSRDSGNTIYFGEGSWLTVV.

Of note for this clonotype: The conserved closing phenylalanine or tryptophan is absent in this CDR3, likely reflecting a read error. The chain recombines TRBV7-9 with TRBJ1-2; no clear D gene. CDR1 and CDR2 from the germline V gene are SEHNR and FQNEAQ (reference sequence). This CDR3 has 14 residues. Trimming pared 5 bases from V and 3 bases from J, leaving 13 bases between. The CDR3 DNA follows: TGTGCCAGCAGCGGATGGGCTGACTACTATGGCTACACCCTC. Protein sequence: CASSGWADYYGYTL.

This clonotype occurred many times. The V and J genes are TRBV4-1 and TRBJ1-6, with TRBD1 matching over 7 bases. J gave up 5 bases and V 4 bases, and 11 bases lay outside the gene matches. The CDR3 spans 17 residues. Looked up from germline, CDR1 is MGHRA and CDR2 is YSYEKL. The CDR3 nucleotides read TGCGCCAGCAGCCGGCCAGGGGGAAGGGGCGATAATTCACCCCTCCACTTT. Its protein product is CASSRPGGRGDNSPLHF.

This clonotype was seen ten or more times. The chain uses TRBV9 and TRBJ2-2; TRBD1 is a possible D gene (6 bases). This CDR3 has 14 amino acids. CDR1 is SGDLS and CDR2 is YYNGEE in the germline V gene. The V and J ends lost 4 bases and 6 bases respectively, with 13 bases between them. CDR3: CASSIQGFPGELFF. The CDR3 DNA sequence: TGTGCCAGCAGCATACAGGGATTTCCCGGGGAGCTGTTTTTT.